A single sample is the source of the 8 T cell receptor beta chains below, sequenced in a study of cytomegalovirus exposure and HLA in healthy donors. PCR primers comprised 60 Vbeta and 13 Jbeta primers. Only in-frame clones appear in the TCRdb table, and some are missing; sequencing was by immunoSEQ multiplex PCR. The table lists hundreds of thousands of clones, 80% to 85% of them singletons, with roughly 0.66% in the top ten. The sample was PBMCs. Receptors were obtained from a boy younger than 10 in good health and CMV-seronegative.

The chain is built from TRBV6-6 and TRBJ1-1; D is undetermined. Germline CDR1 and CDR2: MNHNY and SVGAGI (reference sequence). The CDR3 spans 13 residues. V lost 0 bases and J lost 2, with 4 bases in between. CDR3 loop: CASSYSTNTEAFF. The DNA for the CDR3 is TGTGCCAGCAGTTACTCGACAAACACTGAAGCTTTCTTT.

The CDR3 protein is CASAPGGGEQYF. As DNA, the CDR3 is TGTGCTAGTGCCCCCGGGGGGGGCGAGCAGTACTTC. V usage is TRBV12-5 and J usage is TRBJ2-7, with TRBD2 identical over 8 bases. The CDR3 runs to 12 residues. Germline loops: CDR1 LGHNT, CDR2 FRNRAP. With V trimmed by 7 bases and J by 6 bases, 5 bases remained unmatched.

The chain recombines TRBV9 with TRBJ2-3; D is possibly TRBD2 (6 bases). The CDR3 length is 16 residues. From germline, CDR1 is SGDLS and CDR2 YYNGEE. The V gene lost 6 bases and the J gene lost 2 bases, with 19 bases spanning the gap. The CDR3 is CASTPQGGIYTDTQYF. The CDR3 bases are TGTGCCAGCACCCCCCAAGGAGGGATATACACAGATACGCAGTATTTT. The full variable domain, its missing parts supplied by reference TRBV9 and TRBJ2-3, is DSGVTQTPKHLITATGQRVTLRCSPRSGDLSVYWYQQSLDQGLQFLIQYYNGEERAKGNILERFSAQQFPDLHSELNLSSLELGDSALYFCASTPQGGIYTDTQYFGPGTRLTVL.

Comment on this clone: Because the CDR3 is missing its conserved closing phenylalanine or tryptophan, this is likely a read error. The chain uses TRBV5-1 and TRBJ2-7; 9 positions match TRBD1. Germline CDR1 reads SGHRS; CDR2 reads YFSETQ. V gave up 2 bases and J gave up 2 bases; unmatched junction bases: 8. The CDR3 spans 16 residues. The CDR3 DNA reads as TGCGCCAGCAGCTTAGGTCCGGGACAGGGAACCTACGAGCAGTACCTC. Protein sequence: CASSLGPGQGTYEQYL.

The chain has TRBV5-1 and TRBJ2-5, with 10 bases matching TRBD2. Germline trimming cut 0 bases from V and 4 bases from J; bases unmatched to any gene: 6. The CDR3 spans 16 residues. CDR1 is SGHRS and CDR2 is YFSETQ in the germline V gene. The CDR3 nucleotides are TGCGCCAGCAGCTTGGGAGCTAGCGGGAGCGTAGAGACCCAGTACTTC. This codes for CASSLGASGSVETQYF.

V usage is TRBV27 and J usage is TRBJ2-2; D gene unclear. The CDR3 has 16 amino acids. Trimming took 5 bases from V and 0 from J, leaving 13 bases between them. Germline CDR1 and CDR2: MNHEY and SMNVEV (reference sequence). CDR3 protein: CASSPRWATNTGELFF. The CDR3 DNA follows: TGTGCCAGCAGTCCCCGGTGGGCCACGAACACCGGGGAGCTGTTTTTT.

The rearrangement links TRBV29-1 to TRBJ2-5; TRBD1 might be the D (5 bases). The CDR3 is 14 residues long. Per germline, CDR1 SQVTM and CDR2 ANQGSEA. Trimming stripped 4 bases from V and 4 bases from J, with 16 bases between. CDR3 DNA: TGCAGCGTTGTGCCGGCAGGGTTAGTAGAGACCCAGTACTTC. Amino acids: CSVVPAGLVETQYF.

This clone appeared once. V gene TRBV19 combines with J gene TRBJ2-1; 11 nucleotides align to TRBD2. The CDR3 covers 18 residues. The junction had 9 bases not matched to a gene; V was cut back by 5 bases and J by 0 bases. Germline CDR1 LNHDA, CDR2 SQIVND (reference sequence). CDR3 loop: CASSSGLAGVSSYNEQFF. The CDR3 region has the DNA TGTGCCAGTAGTTCAGGACTAGCGGGTGTTAGCTCCTACAATGAGCAGTTCTTC.